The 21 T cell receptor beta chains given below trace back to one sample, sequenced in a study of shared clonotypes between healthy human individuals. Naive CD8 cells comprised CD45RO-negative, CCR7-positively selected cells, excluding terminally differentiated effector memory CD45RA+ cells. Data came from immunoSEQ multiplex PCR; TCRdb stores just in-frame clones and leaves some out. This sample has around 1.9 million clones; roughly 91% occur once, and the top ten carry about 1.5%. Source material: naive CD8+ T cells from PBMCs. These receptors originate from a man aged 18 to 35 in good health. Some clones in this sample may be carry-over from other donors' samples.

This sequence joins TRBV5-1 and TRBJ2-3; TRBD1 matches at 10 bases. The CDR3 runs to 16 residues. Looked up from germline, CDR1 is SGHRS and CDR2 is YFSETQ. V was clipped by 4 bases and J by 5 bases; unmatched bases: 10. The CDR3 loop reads CASSPGTGVRKDTQYF. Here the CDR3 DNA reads TGCGCCAGCAGCCCCGGGACAGGGGTGAGGAAAGATACGCAGTATTTT. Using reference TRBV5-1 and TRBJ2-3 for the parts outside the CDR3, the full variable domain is KAGVTQTPRYLIKTRGQQVTLSCSPISGHRSVSWYQQTPGQGLQFLFEYFSETQRNKGNFPGRFSGRQFSNSRSEMNVSTLELGDSALYLCASSPGTGVRKDTQYFGPGTRLTVL.

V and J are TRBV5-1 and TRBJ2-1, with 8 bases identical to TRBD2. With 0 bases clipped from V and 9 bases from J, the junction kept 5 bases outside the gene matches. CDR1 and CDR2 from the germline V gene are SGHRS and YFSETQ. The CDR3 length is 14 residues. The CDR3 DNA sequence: TGCGCCAGCAGCTTGGCGGGCGGGGGGATTGAGCAGTTCTTC. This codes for CASSLAGGGIEQFF.

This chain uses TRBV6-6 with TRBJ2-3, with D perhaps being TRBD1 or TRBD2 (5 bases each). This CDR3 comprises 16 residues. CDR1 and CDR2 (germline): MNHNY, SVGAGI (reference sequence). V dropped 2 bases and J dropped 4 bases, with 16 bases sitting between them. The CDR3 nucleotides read TGTGCCAGCAGTTACGAGGCAGGGCGGGTGCCAGATACGCAGTATTTT. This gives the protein CASSYEAGRVPDTQYF.

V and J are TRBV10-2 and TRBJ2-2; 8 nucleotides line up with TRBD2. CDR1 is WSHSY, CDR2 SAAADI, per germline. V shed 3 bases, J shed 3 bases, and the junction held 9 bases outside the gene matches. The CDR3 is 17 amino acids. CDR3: CASSDLMGREDTGELFF. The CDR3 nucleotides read TGCGCCAGCAGTGATCTCATGGGGCGGGAGGACACCGGGGAGCTGTTTTTT.

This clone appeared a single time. The CDR3 sequence: CASSSQTSGRTSDTQYF. The CDR3 DNA is TGTGCCAGCAGTTCCCAGACTAGCGGCCGTACCTCAGATACGCAGTATTTT. V and J are TRBV27 and TRBJ2-3, with TRBD2 matching over 9 bases. CDR3 size: 17 residues. In germline, CDR1 is MNHEY, CDR2 SMNVEV (reference sequence). Germline trimming cut 4 bases from V and 4 bases from J; bases unmatched to any gene: 12.

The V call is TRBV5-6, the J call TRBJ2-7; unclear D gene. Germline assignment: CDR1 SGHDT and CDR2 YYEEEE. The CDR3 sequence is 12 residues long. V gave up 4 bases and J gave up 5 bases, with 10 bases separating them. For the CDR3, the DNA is TGTGCCAGCAGCCGTTATCACCACGAGCAGTACTTC. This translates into CASSRYHHEQYF.

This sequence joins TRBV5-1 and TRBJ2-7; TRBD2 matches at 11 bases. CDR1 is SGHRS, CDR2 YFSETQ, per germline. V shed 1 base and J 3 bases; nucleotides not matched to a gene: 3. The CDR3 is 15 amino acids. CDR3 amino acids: CASSLNSGRGYEQYF. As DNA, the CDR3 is TGCGCCAGCAGCTTGAATAGCGGGAGGGGCTACGAGCAGTACTTC. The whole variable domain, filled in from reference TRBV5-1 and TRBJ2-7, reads KAGVTQTPRYLIKTRGQQVTLSCSPISGHRSVSWYQQTPGQGLQFLFEYFSETQRNKGNFPGRFSGRQFSNSRSEMNVSTLELGDSALYLCASSLNSGRGYEQYFGPGTRLTVT.

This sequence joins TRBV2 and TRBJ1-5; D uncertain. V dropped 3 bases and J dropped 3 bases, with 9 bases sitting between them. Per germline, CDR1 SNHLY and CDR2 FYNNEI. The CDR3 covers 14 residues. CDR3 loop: CASSEGWPNQPQHF. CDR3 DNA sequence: TGTGCCAGCAGTGAGGGCTGGCCCAATCAGCCCCAGCATTTT.

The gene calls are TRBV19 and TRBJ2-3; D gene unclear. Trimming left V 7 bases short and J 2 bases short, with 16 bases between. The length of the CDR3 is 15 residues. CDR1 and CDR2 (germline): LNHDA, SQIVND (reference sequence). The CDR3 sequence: CASNNGVISTDTQYF. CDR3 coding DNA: TGTGCCAGTAACAACGGAGTGATTTCCACAGATACGCAGTATTTT.

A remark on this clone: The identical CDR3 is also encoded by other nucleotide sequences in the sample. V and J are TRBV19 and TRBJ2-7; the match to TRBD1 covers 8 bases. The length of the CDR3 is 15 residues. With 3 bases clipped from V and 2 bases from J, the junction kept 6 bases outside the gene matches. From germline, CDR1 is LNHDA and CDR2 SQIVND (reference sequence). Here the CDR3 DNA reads TGTGCCAGTAGTATCGGACAGGGACCCCCCTACGAGCAGTACTTC. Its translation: CASSIGQGPPYEQYF.

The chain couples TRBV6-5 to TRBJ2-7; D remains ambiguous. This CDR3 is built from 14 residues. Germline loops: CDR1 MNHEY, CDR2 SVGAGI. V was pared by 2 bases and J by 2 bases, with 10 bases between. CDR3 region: CASSYGLETYEQYF. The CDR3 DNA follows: TGTGCCAGCAGTTACGGCCTCGAAACCTACGAGCAGTACTTC.

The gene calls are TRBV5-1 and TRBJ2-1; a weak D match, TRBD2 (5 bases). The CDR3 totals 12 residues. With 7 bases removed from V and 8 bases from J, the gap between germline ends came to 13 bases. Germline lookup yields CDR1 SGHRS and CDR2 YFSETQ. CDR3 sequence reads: CASRTRLDEQFF. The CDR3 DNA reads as TGCGCCAGCCGAACTAGGTTGGATGAGCAGTTCTTC.

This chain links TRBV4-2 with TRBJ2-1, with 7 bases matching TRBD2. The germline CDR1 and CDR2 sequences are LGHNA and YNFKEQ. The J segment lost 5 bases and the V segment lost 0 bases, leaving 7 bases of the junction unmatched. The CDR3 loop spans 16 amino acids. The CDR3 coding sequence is TGTGCCAGCAGCCAAGATGGGGGGGAGGCCCACAATGAGCAGTTCTTC. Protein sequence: CASSQDGGEAHNEQFF.

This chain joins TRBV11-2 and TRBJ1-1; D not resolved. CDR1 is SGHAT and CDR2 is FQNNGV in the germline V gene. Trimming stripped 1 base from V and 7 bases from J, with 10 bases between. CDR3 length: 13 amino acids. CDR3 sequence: CASSLVSKNEAFF. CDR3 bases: TGTGCCAGCAGCTTAGTATCAAAAAATGAAGCTTTCTTT.

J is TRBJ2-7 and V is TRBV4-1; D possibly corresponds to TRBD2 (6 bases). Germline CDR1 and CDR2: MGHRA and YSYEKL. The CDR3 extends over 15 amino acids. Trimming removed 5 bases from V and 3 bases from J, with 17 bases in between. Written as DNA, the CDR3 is TGCGCCAGCAGCAAGGGACTGGCCGCCAACTACGAGCAGTACTTC. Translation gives CASSKGLAANYEQYF.

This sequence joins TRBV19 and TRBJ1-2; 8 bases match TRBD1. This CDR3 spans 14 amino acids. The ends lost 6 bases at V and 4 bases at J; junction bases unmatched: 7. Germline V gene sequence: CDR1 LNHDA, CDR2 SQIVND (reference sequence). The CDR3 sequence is CASSGQGLAYGYTF. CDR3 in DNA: TGTGCCAGTAGCGGACAGGGTCTGGCCTATGGCTACACCTTC. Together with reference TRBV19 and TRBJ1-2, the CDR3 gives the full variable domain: DGGITQSPKYLFRKEGQNVTLSCEQNLNHDAMYWYRQDPGQGLRLIYYSQIVNDFQKGDIAEGYSVSREKKESFPLTVTSAQKNPTAFYLCASSGQGLAYGYTFGSGTRLTVV.

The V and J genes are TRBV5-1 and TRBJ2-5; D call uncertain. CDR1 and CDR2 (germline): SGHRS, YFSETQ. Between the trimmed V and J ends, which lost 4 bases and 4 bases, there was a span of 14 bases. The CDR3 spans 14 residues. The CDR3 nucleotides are TGCGCCAGCAGCCCCCCGGAGCGCCTAGAGACCCAGTACTTC. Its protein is CASSPPERLETQYF.

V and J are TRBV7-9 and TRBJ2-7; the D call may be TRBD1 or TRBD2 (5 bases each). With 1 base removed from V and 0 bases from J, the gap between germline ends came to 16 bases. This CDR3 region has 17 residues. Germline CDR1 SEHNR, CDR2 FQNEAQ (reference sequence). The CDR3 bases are TGTGCCAGCAGCTTAGGAACCGGGACGGTGAGCTCCTACGAGCAGTACTTC. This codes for CASSLGTGTVSSYEQYF.

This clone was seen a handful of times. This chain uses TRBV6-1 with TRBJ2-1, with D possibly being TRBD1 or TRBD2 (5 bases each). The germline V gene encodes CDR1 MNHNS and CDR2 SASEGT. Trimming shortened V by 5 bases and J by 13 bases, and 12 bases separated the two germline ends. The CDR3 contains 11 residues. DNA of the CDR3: TGTGCCAGCAGTTCACCGGGACCCCAGTTCTTC. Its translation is CASSSPGPQFF.

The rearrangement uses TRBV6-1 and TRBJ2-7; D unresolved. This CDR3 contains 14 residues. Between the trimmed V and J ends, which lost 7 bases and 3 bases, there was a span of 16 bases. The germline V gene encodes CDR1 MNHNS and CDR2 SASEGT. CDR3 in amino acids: CASIGSVPDYEQYF. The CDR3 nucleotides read TGTGCCAGCATCGGAAGCGTGCCGGACTACGAGCAGTACTTC.

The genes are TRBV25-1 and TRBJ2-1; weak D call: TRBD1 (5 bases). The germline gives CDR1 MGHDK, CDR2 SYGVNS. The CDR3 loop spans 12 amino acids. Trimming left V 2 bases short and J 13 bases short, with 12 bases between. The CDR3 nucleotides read TGTGCCAGCAGTGAACCTGACAGCGCACAGTTCTTC. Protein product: CASSEPDSAQFF.